Reported below is one T cell receptor (beta chain). This record comes from a study of cytomegalovirus exposure and HLA in healthy donors. V lost 2 bases, J lost 4 bases, and 16 bases lay in between. Per germline, CDR1 SGHRS and CDR2 YFSETQ. The CDR3 totals 16 residues. Sequencing was performed with immunoSEQ multiplex PCR; in TCRdb, only in-frame clones are kept and a portion is missing. The table includes 65,000 to 85,000 clones, roughly 94% detected once. Sequencing used PBMCs. This sequence was found in a woman between 18 and 29 years old in good health and CMV-seronegative. The chain joins TRBV5-1 to TRBJ2-1; D remains ambiguous. The CDR3 loop reads CASSFLGDLGYNEQFF. The CDR3 DNA reads as TGCGCCAGCAGCTTTCTTGGCGACCTAGGTTACAATGAGCAGTTCTTC.